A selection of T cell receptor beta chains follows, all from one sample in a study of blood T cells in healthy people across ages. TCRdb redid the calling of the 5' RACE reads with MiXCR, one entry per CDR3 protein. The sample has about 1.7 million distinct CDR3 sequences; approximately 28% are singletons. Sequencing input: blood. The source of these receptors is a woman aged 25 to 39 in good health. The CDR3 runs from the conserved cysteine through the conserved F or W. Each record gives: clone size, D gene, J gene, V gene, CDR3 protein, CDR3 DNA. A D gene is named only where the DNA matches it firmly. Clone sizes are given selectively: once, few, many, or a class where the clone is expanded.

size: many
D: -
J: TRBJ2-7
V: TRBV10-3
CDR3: CAISEFGSSYEQYF
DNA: TGTGCCATCAGTGAGTTCGGGAGCTCCTACGAGCAGTACTTC

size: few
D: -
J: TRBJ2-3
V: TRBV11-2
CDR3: CASSFPEDTQYF
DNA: TGTGCCAGCAGCTTCCCCGAAGATACGCAGTATTTT

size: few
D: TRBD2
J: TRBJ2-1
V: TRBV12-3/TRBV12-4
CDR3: CASSRGVREQFF
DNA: TGTGCCAGCAGCCGGGGGGTACGCGAGCAGTTCTTC

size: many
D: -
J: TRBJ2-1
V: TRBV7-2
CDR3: CASSLDPASPEQFF
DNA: TGTGCCAGCAGCTTAGACCCGGCTAGCCCTGAGCAGTTCTTC

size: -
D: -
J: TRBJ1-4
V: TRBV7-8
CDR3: CASSPPQPVELRFF
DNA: TGTGCCAGCAGCCCTCCACAACCGGTAGAGTTACGGTTTTTT

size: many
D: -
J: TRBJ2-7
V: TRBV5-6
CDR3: CASSSKGESSYEQYF
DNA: TGTGCCAGCAGTTCTAAGGGCGAGAGCTCCTACGAGCAGTACTTC

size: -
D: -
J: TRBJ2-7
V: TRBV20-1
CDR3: CSARDGSASSEQYF
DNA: TGCAGTGCTAGAGATGGCTCAGCGTCCTCCGAGCAGTACTTC

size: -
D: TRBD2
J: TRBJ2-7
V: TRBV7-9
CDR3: CASSLARLAGGEQYF
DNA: TGTGCCAGCAGCTTAGCGCGGCTAGCGGGAGGCGAGCAGTACTTC

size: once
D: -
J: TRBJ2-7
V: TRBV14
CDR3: CASSQERGVAERYF
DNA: TGTGCCAGTAGCCAGGAGCGAGGGGTGGCCGAGCGGTACTTC

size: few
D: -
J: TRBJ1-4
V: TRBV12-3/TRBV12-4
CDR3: CASQPPGAEGSEKLFF
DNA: TGTGCCAGCCAGCCTCCCGGAGCGGAAGGGAGTGAAAAACTGTTTTTT

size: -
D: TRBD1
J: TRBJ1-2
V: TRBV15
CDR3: CATSTTGTGGSGYTF
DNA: TGTGCCACCAGCACTACCGGGACAGGGGGCTCTGGCTACACCTTC

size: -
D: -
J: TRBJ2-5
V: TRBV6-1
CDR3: CASSENFLETQYF
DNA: TGTGCCAGCAGTGAAAATTTCCTGGAGACCCAGTACTTC

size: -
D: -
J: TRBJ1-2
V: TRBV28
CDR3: CASSLPRTLNYGYTF
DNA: TGTGCCAGCAGTTTACCACGGACCTTGAACTATGGCTACACCTTC

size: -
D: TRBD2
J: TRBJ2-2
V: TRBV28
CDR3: CASLTGGTGELFF
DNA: TGTGCCAGCCTGACGGGGGGGACCGGGGAGCTGTTTTTT

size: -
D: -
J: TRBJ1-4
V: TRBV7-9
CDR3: CASSPRDGKLFF
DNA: TGTGCCAGCAGCCCCCGGGACGGAAAACTGTTTTTT

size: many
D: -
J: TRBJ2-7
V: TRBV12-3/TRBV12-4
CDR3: CASSYSHEQYF
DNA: TGTGCCAGCAGTTATTCGCACGAGCAGTACTTC

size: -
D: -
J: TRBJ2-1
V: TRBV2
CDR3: CASSGGGRWNEQFF
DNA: TGTGCCAGCAGTGGTGGGGGGCGCTGGAATGAGCAGTTCTTC

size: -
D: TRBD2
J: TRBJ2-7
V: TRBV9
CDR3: CASSVATRGGARDEQYF
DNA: TGTGCCAGCAGCGTAGCGACCCGCGGGGGGGCCAGGGATGAGCAGTACTTC

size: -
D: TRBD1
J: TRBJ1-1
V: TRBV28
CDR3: CASSRDSGVEEAFF
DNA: TGTGCCAGCAGTAGGGACAGTGGGGTGGAAGAAGCTTTCTTT

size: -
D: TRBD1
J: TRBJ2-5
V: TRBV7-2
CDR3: CASSFTRRTGYQETQYF
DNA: TGTGCCAGCAGCTTTACGCGAAGGACAGGCTACCAAGAGACCCAGTACTTC

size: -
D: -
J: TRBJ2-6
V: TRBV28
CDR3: CASIEGRGANVLTF
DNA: TGTGCCAGCATTGAGGGGCGCGGGGCCAACGTCCTGACTTTC

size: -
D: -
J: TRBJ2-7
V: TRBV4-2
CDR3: CASSQGGGTVEQYF
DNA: TGTGCCAGCAGCCAAGGTGGGGGGACGGTCGAGCAGTACTTC

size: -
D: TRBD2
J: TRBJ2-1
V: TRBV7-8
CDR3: CASSSNERESFYNEQFF
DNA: TGTGCCAGCAGCTCCAACGAGCGGGAGTCGTTCTACAATGAGCAGTTCTTC

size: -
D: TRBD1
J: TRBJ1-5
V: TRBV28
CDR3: CASSSGTAYYSNQPQHF
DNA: TGTGCCAGCAGCTCTGGGACAGCTTATTATAGCAATCAGCCCCAGCATTTT

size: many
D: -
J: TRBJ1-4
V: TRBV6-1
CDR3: CASSERETTNEKLFF
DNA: TGTGCCAGCAGTGAACGGGAAACAACTAATGAAAAACTGTTTTTT

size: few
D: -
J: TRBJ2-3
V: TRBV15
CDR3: CATSPGSPDTQYF
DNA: TGTGCCACCAGCCCGGGGAGCCCAGATACGCAGTATTTT

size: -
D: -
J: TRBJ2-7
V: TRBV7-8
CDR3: CASSFIGTPAEQYF
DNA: TGTGCCAGCAGCTTCATCGGGACACCGGCCGAGCAGTACTTC

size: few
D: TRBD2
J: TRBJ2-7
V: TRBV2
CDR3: CASSDPAGWDYSYEQYF
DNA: TGTGCCAGCAGTGACCCGGCAGGGTGGGACTACTCCTACGAGCAGTACTTC

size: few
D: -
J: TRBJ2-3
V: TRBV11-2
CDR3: CASSLQYARGTDTQYF
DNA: TGTGCCAGCAGCTTACAGTACGCCCGTGGCACAGATACGCAGTATTTT

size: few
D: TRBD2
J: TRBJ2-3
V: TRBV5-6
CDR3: CASSLATSGGFTDTQYF
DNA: TGTGCCAGCAGCTTGGCGACTAGCGGGGGTTTCACAGATACGCAGTATTTT

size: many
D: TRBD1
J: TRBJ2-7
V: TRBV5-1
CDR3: CASSFNRDRSYEQYF
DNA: TGCGCCAGCAGCTTTAACCGGGACAGATCCTACGAGCAGTACTTC